The next 19 T cell receptor beta chains were all read from a single sample in a study of cytomegalovirus exposure and HLA in healthy donors. Primers included in the PCR were 60 Vbeta and 13 Jbeta primers. The assay was immunoSEQ multiplex PCR, and TCRdb's table has in-frame clones only and misses some. The table shows about 150,000 clones, with about 85% occurring only once. The sequenced material came from PBMCs. Receptors originate from a man younger than 35 in good health and CMV-seronegative.

The chain joins TRBV25-1 to TRBJ2-2; 8 nucleotides match TRBD1. CDR3 length: 16 residues. Germline values: CDR1 MGHDK, CDR2 SYGVNS. V shed 10 bases and J 3 bases; nucleotides not matched to a gene: 13. The CDR3 DNA is TGTGCCACCAGCCGAGAAGGGACAGGTGACACCGGGGAGCTGTTTTTT. Encoded protein: CATSREGTGDTGELFF. The full variable domain, its missing parts supplied by reference TRBV25-1 and TRBJ2-2, is EADIYQTPRYLVIGTGKKITLECSQTMGHDKMYWYQQDPGMELHLIHYSYGVNSTEKGDLSSESTVSRIRTEHFPLTLESARPSHTSQYLCATSREGTGDTGELFFGEGSRLTVL.

The rearrangement links TRBV27 to TRBJ2-7, with D maybe TRBD1 (6 bases). V gave up 8 bases and J gave up 5 bases, with 10 bases separating them. From germline, CDR1 is MNHEY and CDR2 SMNVEV (reference sequence). The CDR3 consists of 11 residues. The CDR3 spells CASSNRDEQYF. The CDR3 DNA sequence: TGTGCCAGCTCAAACAGGGACGAGCAGTACTTC.

The chain recombines TRBV7-6 with TRBJ2-7, with TRBD1 matching 7 bases. V trimming: 6 bases; J trimming: 6 bases; junction bases outside the gene matches: 8. The CDR3 covers 13 residues. Per the germline V gene, CDR1 is SGHVS and CDR2 is FNYEAQ. The CDR3 sequence is CASRPGQTAEQYF. As DNA, the CDR3 is TGTGCCAGCAGGCCGGGACAGACTGCCGAGCAGTACTTC.

V usage is TRBV28 and J usage is TRBJ2-7, with D perhaps TRBD2 (6 bases). V was shortened by 7 bases and J by 0 bases, with 16 bases between the two germline ends. Germline V gene lookup returns CDR1 MDHEN and CDR2 SYDVKM. CDR3 length: 15 amino acids. CDR3 bases: TGTGCCAGCACCTCCGAACGGGAGAACTCCTACGAGCAGTACTTC. It is translated as CASTSERENSYEQYF.

The V gene is TRBV10-3, the J gene TRBJ2-7; D gene unclear. The CDR3 loop spans 15 amino acids. Germline V lookup: CDR1 ENHRY, CDR2 SYGVKD. V lost 6 bases and J lost 0, with 15 bases in between. The CDR3: CAIRDPWRSSYEQYF. The CDR3 DNA follows: TGTGCCATCAGGGATCCTTGGCGGTCCTCCTACGAGCAGTACTTC.

The chain employs TRBV15 and TRBJ2-7, with D tentatively TRBD1 (5 bases). This CDR3 has 14 amino acids. CDR1 LNHNV and CDR2 YYDKDF come from the germline V gene (reference sequence). V lost 0 bases to trimming and J lost 2 bases, with 8 bases between them. The DNA for the CDR3 is TGTGCCACCAGCAGAGATCTGACAGCCTACGAGCAGTACTTC. Protein: CATSRDLTAYEQYF. Full variable domain (missing parts from reference TRBV15 and TRBJ2-7): DAMVIQNPRYQVTQFGKPVTLSCSQTLNHNVMYWYQQKSSQAPKLLFHYYDKDFNNEADTPDNFQSRRPNTSFCFLDIRSPGLGDTAMYLCATSRDLTAYEQYFGPGTRLTVT.

The V gene is TRBV9, the J gene TRBJ1-5, with D maybe TRBD1 (5 bases). CDR3 length: 14 residues. CDR1 is SGDLS, CDR2 YYNGEE, per germline. Between the trimmed V and J ends, which lost 4 bases and 9 bases, there was a span of 17 bases. The DNA for the CDR3 is TGTGCCAGCAGCCCCCTCTCAGGGTGGGGGCCCCAGCATTTT. Encoded protein: CASSPLSGWGPQHF.

V is TRBV28 and J is TRBJ1-5; D possibly corresponds to TRBD1 (5 bases). Trimming pared 1 base from V and 7 bases from J, leaving 14 bases between. The V gene's germline CDR1 is MDHEN and CDR2 SYDVKM. The CDR3 contains 15 residues. The CDR3 spells CASSLLGGSVQPQHF. CDR3 DNA sequence: TGTGCCAGCAGTTTATTGGGGGGTTCGGTCCAGCCCCAGCATTTT.

The chain is built from TRBV18 and TRBJ1-6; D is uncertain. The germline CDR1 and CDR2 sequences are KGHSH and LQKENI. Trimming pared 0 bases from V and 13 bases from J, leaving 19 bases between. This CDR3 region has 16 residues. The CDR3 DNA follows: TGTGCCAGCTCACCACCGGAGGGTAACGCCCCGGGGCCCCTCCACTTT. It is translated as CASSPPEGNAPGPLHF.

V is TRBV25-1 and J is TRBJ2-5, with a tentative D call TRBD1 (6 bases). Germline lookup yields CDR1 MGHDK and CDR2 SYGVNS. The CDR3 loop spans 13 amino acids. Trimming left V 4 bases short and J 3 bases short, with 9 bases between. The DNA for the CDR3 is TGTGCCAGCAGTGTTGGGACAAAAGAGACCCAGTACTTC. It codes for CASSVGTKETQYF.

The chain is built from TRBV2 and TRBJ2-3, with D unresolved. V was trimmed by 0 bases and J by 1 base, leaving 11 bases between them. Germline CDR1 reads SNHLY; CDR2 reads FYNNEI. The CDR3 runs 16 residues. CDR3 loop: CASSEARDRGTDTQYF. CDR3 sequence (DNA): TGTGCCAGCAGTGAAGCGCGCGACCGGGGCACAGATACGCAGTATTTT.

The chain carries TRBV10-3 and TRBJ2-7; possible D gene TRBD1, 6 bases. Deletions cut 4 bases from V and 7 bases from J, with 23 bases between. The CDR3 is made up of 16 amino acids. Germline V gene sequence: CDR1 ENHRY, CDR2 SYGVKD. As DNA, the CDR3 is TGTGCCATCAGTGGGGAACAGGAAAAGGGGGACATGGAGCAGTACTTC. Protein sequence: CAISGEQEKGDMEQYF.

V gene TRBV7-3 combines with J gene TRBJ2-1; the match to TRBD2 covers 9 bases. Looked up from germline, CDR1 is SGHTA and CDR2 is FQGTGA. The CDR3 totals 15 residues. V lost 3 bases and J lost 4; bases outside the gene matches: 4. This CDR3 is CASSFLSGGYNEQFF. The CDR3 DNA sequence: TGTGCCAGCAGCTTCCTCAGCGGGGGGTACAATGAGCAGTTCTTC.

J is TRBJ1-5 and V is TRBV10-3; TRBD1 is a possible D gene (5 bases). Looked up from germline, CDR1 is ENHRY and CDR2 is SYGVKD. CDR3 length: 13 amino acids. V dropped 6 bases and J dropped 6 bases, with 12 bases sitting between them. Here the CDR3 reads CAIRGGEGQPQHF. CDR3 nucleotides: TGTGCCATCAGGGGAGGGGAAGGTCAGCCCCAGCATTTT.

The rearrangement links TRBV5-1 to TRBJ1-4, with TRBD1 matching over 7 bases. The junction had 0 bases not matched to a gene; V was cut back by 0 bases and J by 7 bases. Germline V CDR1 and CDR2: SGHRS, YFSETQ. The CDR3 extends over 13 amino acids. The CDR3, as DNA: TGCGCCAGCAGCTTGGGACAGGGTGAAAAACTGTTTTTT. Protein sequence: CASSLGQGEKLFF.

The V gene is TRBV2, the J gene TRBJ1-1; 10 positions match TRBD1. After removal of 7 bases from V and 3 bases from J, the junction contained 2 bases not matched to a gene. The germline CDR1 and CDR2 sequences are SNHLY and FYNNEI. The CDR3 length is 13 residues. CDR3 nucleotides: TGTGCCAGCACCGGGACAGGGGACACTGAAGCTTTCTTT. This translates into CASTGTGDTEAFF.

CDR3 coding DNA: TGTGCCACTTCCCCCTTTAGGGGGACTGGGGCCAACGTCCTGACTTTC. Translated, it gives CATSPFRGTGANVLTF. The chain has TRBV19 and TRBJ2-6; the D gene is possibly TRBD1 (6 bases). Per germline, CDR1 LNHDA and CDR2 SQIVND (reference sequence). V was pared by 10 bases and J by 2 bases, with 18 bases between. The CDR3 spans 16 residues.

The genes are TRBV5-6 and TRBJ2-7; TRBD1 agrees at 7 bases. Germline assignment: CDR1 SGHDT and CDR2 YYEEEE. The CDR3 runs 14 residues. Losses at the gene ends were 1 base for V and 0 bases for J; bases not matched to a gene: 1. The CDR3 DNA reads TGTGCCAGCAGCTTGACAGGGGCCTCCTACGAGCAGTACTTC. Protein product: CASSLTGASYEQYF.

This clone occurred once. The rearrangement uses TRBV6-5 and TRBJ2-3; D perhaps matches TRBD2 (6 bases). The CDR3 loop spans 15 amino acids. The germline V gene has CDR1 MNHEY and CDR2 SVGAGI. V was trimmed by 5 bases and J by 0 bases, leaving 12 bases between them. This CDR3 reads CASSAGTWSTDTQYF. CDR3 sequence (DNA): TGTGCCAGCAGTGCCGGGACTTGGAGCACAGATACGCAGTATTTT.